This T cell receptor (beta chain) was sequenced in a study of CXCR3-negative and CXCR3-positive naive CD8 T cells. At the level of the study: The study obtained 130 million to 150 million TRB reads, about 1.5 +/- 0.3 million per library.

The CDR3 covers 15 residues. From germline, CDR1 is SEHNR and CDR2 FQNEAQ (reference sequence). For this clonotype: The antigen is unknown.

Naive CD8+ T cells carried a CD45RO-CCR7+CD27+CD95- phenotype. Whole-study results and caveats: CXCR3-positive naive cells carried more hydrophobic TRB CDR3s than CXCR3-negative naive cells did. Naive CXCR3-positive and CXCR3-negative cells shared similar TRBV-TRBJ usage, unlike memory cells.

TRB cDNA libraries were made by UMI-labeled 5' RACE. TCRdb reprocessed the 5' RACE reads; each CDR3 protein has one entry and no DNA is given. The sample's table shows 70,000 to 100,000 distinct CDR3 sequences. The sequenced material came from naive CXCR3- CD8+ T cells from blood. Stated subset: CD45RO-CCR7+CD27+CD95- naive CD8+ T cells lacking CXCR3 (TNR3-). The source is a human donor in good health. Some clones in this sample may be carry-over from other donors' samples. The J gene is TRBJ2-1, the V gene TRBV7-9; TCRdb lists TRBD2, though no DNA is available to test this call. CDR3 sequence reads: CASSFGGEPYNEQFF.